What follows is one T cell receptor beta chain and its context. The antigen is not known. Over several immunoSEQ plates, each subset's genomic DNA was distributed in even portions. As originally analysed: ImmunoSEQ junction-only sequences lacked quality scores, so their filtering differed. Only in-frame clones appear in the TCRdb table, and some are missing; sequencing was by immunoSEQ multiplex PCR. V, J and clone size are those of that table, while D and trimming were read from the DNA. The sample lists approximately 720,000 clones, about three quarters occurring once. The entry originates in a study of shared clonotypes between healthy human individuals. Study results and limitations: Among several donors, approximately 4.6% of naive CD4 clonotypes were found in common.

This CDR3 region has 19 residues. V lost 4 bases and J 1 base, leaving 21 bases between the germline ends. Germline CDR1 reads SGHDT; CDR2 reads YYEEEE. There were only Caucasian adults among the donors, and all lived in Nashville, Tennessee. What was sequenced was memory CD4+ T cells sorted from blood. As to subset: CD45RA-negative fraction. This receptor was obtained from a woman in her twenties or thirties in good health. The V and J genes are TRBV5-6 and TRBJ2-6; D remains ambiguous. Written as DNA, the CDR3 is TGTGCCAGCAGCGATCCCCGTGGAAGGCTCTCGTCTGGGGCCAACGTCCTGACTTTC. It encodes CASSDPRGRLSSGANVLTF.